One T cell receptor (beta chain) is described in this entry. The data derive from a study of shared clonotypes between healthy human individuals. Repertoires were generated with immunoSEQ multiplex PCR, while TCRdb's copy carries only in-frame clones and drops some. The top ten clones hold about 0.34% of a sample with roughly 2,500,000 clones, over 85% of them seen once. The CDR3 runs to 12 residues. V lost 0 bases and J 9 bases, leaving 6 bases between the germline ends. CDR1 MNHNY and CDR2 SVGAGI come from the germline V gene (reference sequence). The chain couples TRBV6-6 to TRBJ2-1, with a weak D call TRBD2 (5 bases). The sample comprised naive CD4+ T cells from PBMCs. Documented subset: CD45RA+ positively selected. The sequence was obtained from a man between 18 and 29 years old in good health. Some clones in this sample may be carry-over from other donors' samples. CDR3 in amino acids: CASSYSDSEQFF. CDR3 DNA: TGTGCCAGCAGTTACTCGGACTCTGAGCAGTTCTTC.